This TCR beta chain was identified during a study of blood T cell repertoires in COVID-19. This clone has just one count. This CDR3 region has 14 residues. Trimming cost V 6 bases and J 0 bases; bases outside gene matches: 4. Germline V CDR1 and CDR2: WNHNN, SYGVQD (reference sequence). Original analysis: Amplification from reference gene primers served as the basis for estimated nucleated cell counts. Only in-frame clones appear in the TCRdb table, and some are missing; sequencing was by immunoSEQ multiplex PCR. Clone size and V and J calls were adopted from that table, with D and trimming inferred from the DNA. This table has roughly 150,000 clones, 80% appearing once. All enrollees were roughly 18 to 100 years old and from 20 to 25 US areas. Cohorts were determined from participant-reported clinical history. For recovered donors of Cohort 3, there were two negative PCRs, clearance, or symptom resolution.

This TCR was recovered from a woman aged 60 to 75 who had recovered from COVID-19. The gene calls are TRBV10-1 and TRBJ2-7; 8 positions match TRBD2. The sequenced material came from PBMCs or T cells enriched from blood (not recorded which). This CDR3 reads CASSRGGSSYEQYF. The CDR3 nucleotides are TGCGCCAGCAGCCGCGGGGGGAGCTCCTACGAGCAGTACTTC.